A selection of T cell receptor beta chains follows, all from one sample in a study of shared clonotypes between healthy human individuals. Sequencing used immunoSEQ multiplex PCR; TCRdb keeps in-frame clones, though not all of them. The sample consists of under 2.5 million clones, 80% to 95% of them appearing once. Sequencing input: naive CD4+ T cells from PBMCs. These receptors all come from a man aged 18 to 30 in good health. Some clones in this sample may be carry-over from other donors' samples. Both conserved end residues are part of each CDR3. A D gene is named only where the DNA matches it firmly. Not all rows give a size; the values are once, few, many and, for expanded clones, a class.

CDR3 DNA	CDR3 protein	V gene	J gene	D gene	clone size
TGTGCCAGCAGTTTCGGGAGACAGCAGTACTTC	CASSFGRQQYF	TRBV2	TRBJ2-5	NA	NA
TGTGCCAGCAGCTTATGGGCCTCGGGATCCGGGGAGCTGTTTTTT	CASSLWASGSGELFF	TRBV7-7	TRBJ2-2	NA	NA
TGTGCCAGCAGCCCACGGGGCGGGCCCTCCACAGATACGCAGTATTTT	CASSPRGGPSTDTQYF	TRBV7-2	TRBJ2-3	NA	once
TGTGCCAGCAGCCGAACCGTACTAGCGGGAGAACTGGGCTCCTACAATGAGCAGTTCTTC	CASSRTVLAGELGSYNEQFF	TRBV27	TRBJ2-1	TRBD2	NA
TGCGCCAGCAGTGAGTCAGGGCGGCGGGAGAGAAATCTGAACACCGGGGAGCTGTTTTTT	CASSESGRRERNLNTGELFF	TRBV10-1	TRBJ2-2	TRBD2	NA
TGTGCCAGCAGTGAGGGACTAGCGTTAGATACGCAGTATTTT	CASSEGLALDTQYF	TRBV2	TRBJ2-3	TRBD2	NA
TGCGCCAGCAGCTTGGTCCCTTCTTTGGATGAGCAGTTCTTC	CASSLVPSLDEQFF	TRBV5-1	TRBJ2-1	NA	NA
TGTGCCAGTGGCGCGGGGACTAGCCTGAAGTTGTTCTTC	CASGAGTSLKLFF	TRBV19	TRBJ2-1	TRBD2	NA
TGTGCCAGCAGCGTAAAACAGGGCATCGAATACGATGAGCAGTTCTTC	CASSVKQGIEYDEQFF	TRBV9	TRBJ2-1	NA	NA
TGTGCCAGCAGTCAAGGGGGAAACAATCAGCCCCAGCATTTT	CASSQGGNNQPQHF	TRBV6-6	TRBJ1-5	NA	NA
TGTGCCAGCAGCCCGTTCGAGAACACTGAAGCTTTCTTT	CASSPFENTEAFF	TRBV5-4	TRBJ1-1	NA	NA
TGTGCCTGGAGTACCTCCCCCGGACCTAATTCACCCCTCCACTTT	CAWSTSPGPNSPLHF	TRBV30	TRBJ1-6	NA	NA
TGTGCCAGCAGTAGGGGTAAATTTTCTGGGGCCAACGTCCTGACTTTC	CASSRGKFSGANVLTF	TRBV27	TRBJ2-6	NA	NA
TGTGCCAGCAGTGAAGCGCGGGGGTCGAACACTGAAGCTTTCTTT	CASSEARGSNTEAFF	TRBV6-1	TRBJ1-1	NA	NA
TGTGCCAGCAGCTTGGGAGGACTAGCGGGAGTTAAGCCAGATACGCAGTATTTT	CASSLGGLAGVKPDTQYF	TRBV5-4	TRBJ2-3	TRBD2	NA
TGTGCCAGCAGCTTACGATTTCCCGGTGAAGCTTTCTTT	CASSLRFPGEAFF	TRBV7-2	TRBJ1-1	NA	NA
TGTGCCAGCCTGAAGGCTCAGGGGCGCGGCGAGCAGTACTTC	CASLKAQGRGEQYF	TRBV28	TRBJ2-7	NA	NA
TGTGCCAGCAGGACGGCCACGAACACCGGGGAGCTGTTTTTT	CASRTATNTGELFF	TRBV2	TRBJ2-2	NA	NA
TGCGCCAGCAGCTCCGCGGTGGGGTTCTCCTACGAGCAGTACTTC	CASSSAVGFSYEQYF	TRBV5-1	TRBJ2-7	NA	NA
TGTGCCAGCAGGGCAGGTAGCAATCAGCCCCAGCATTTT	CASRAGSNQPQHF	TRBV6-1	TRBJ1-5	NA	NA
TGTGCCAGCAGCCCACGACAGGGGCTAGAGACCCAGTACTTC	CASSPRQGLETQYF	TRBV14	TRBJ2-5	TRBD1	NA
TGTGCCTGGAGTGGAAGCTTGGGATCCCAGTACTTC	CAWSGSLGSQYF	TRBV30	TRBJ2-5	NA	NA
TGTGCCAGCGCCGGCATTGGAGAGACCCAGTACTTC	CASAGIGETQYF	TRBV25-1	TRBJ2-5	NA	NA
TGTGCCAGCAGATTCGTATCTGGCAATGAGCAGTTCTTC	CASRFVSGNEQFF	TRBV2	TRBJ2-1	NA	NA
TGTGCCAGCAGTTTCTCGCTATATGGCTACACCTTC	CASSFSLYGYTF	TRBV28	TRBJ1-2	NA	NA
TGTGCCAGCAGCCTACGAACGTCAACTAATGAAAAACTGTTTTTT	CASSLRTSTNEKLFF	TRBV14	TRBJ1-4	NA	NA
TGCAGTGCGGGAGCGAACTACGAGCAGTACTTC	CSAGANYEQYF	TRBV20-1	TRBJ2-7	NA	NA
TGTGCCAGCAGATCCTCGACCCTACAGGGTATCAAACTGTTTTTT	CASRSSTLQGIKLFF	TRBV6-5	TRBJ1-4	NA	NA
TGTGCCTGGAGCCTTGACAGGGGAGGAAACACCATATATTTT	CAWSLDRGGNTIYF	TRBV30	TRBJ1-3	TRBD1	NA
TGTGCCAGCAGGGGCCTCCGGGACAGGGGGCGCGAGGGGAATCAGCCCCAGCATTTT	CASRGLRDRGREGNQPQHF	TRBV2	TRBJ1-5	TRBD1	NA
TGTGCCAGCAGCTTAGGAGTGCGGGCCGATGAGCAGTTCTTC	CASSLGVRADEQFF	TRBV11-3	TRBJ2-1	NA	NA
TGTGCCAGCTCACCAAACATCGACACTGAAGCTTTCTTT	CASSPNIDTEAFF	TRBV18	TRBJ1-1	NA	NA
TGTGCCAGCAGTTACGGTGGGAGTGGGGAGACCCAGTACTTC	CASSYGGSGETQYF	TRBV6-5	TRBJ2-5	NA	NA
TGCGCCAGCAGCTTGGACGTCGGTAACACTGAAGCTTTCTTT	CASSLDVGNTEAFF	TRBV5-1	TRBJ1-1	NA	NA
TGTGCCAGCAGCGTAGCTGGGAGGGCCACAGATACGCAGTATTTT	CASSVAGRATDTQYF	TRBV9	TRBJ2-3	TRBD2	NA
TGTGCCAGCAACAGAGCGGGAGTCAGTGAGCAGTACTTC	CASNRAGVSEQYF	TRBV6-5	TRBJ2-7	TRBD2	NA
TGTGCCAGCAGTGATCCAGCGAGGGGGAATGAGCAGTTCTTC	CASSDPARGNEQFF	TRBV25-1	TRBJ2-1	NA	NA
TGTGCCAGTAGTGACCCCGGGACAGGGGTTTTCTATGGCTACACCTTC	CASSDPGTGVFYGYTF	TRBV19	TRBJ1-2	TRBD1	few
TGTGCCAGCAGCTCGACAGGGGCCTTCTATGGCTACACCTTC	CASSSTGAFYGYTF	TRBV2	TRBJ1-2	TRBD1	NA
TGCAGCGTTCCCACGCGGTCCTCCCCGGGGACTGAAGCTTTCTTT	CSVPTRSSPGTEAFF	TRBV29-1	TRBJ1-1	NA	NA
TGTGCCATCAGTGAGCTGTTGGGGGAGCAGTACTTC	CAISELLGEQYF	TRBV10-3	TRBJ2-7	NA	NA
TGTGCCAGCGGGGAGACAGAAGAGACCCAGTACTTC	CASGETEETQYF	TRBV7-9	TRBJ2-5	NA	NA
TGCGCCAGCAGCAACAGCTCCTACGAGCAGTACTTC	CASSNSSYEQYF	TRBV5-1	TRBJ2-7	NA	NA
TGTGCCAGCTCACCGGACGTGAATAGCAATCAGCCCCAGCATTTT	CASSPDVNSNQPQHF	TRBV18	TRBJ1-5	NA	NA
TGTGCCAGCAGCCCTAGACAGGGTGGCACTGAAGCTTTCTTT	CASSPRQGGTEAFF	TRBV11-2	TRBJ1-1	TRBD1	NA
TGTGCCAGCAGCTCCGGGACTAGCGGGAGTCTGGGGGAGACCCAGTACTTC	CASSSGTSGSLGETQYF	TRBV7-9	TRBJ2-5	TRBD2	NA
TGTGCCTGGAGCCTCGGGACAGGCTCTGGAAACACCATATATTTT	CAWSLGTGSGNTIYF	TRBV30	TRBJ1-3	TRBD1	NA
TGTGCCAGCAAGGGTAGCGGGAGCTTTTGGGAGACCCAGTACTTC	CASKGSGSFWETQYF	TRBV28	TRBJ2-5	TRBD2	NA
TGTGCCTGGGCGTTGCCGAACACTGAAGCTTTCTTT	CAWALPNTEAFF	TRBV30	TRBJ1-1	NA	NA
TGTGCCAGCAGCCAAGATCCGGGAGGGTACCAAGAGACCCAGTACTTC	CASSQDPGGYQETQYF	TRBV4-2	TRBJ2-5	TRBD2	NA
TGTGCCAGCACCTCTCCCAGGGATGGCTATGGCTACACCTTC	CASTSPRDGYGYTF	TRBV27	TRBJ1-2	NA	NA
TGCGCCAGCAGCTTGACTAGTGCGAGGGAGACCCAGTACTTC	CASSLTSARETQYF	TRBV5-1	TRBJ2-5	NA	NA
TGTGCCATCAGTGATGGGCTAGCGGTGACTAACACCGGGGAGCTGTTTTTT	CAISDGLAVTNTGELFF	TRBV10-3	TRBJ2-2	TRBD2	NA
TGCGCCAGCAGTCAATCAATAGTCGTGGACAGGGGGCCTGATTATAGCAATCAGCCCCAGCATTTT	CASSQSIVVDRGPDYSNQPQHF	TRBV23-1	TRBJ1-5	TRBD1	NA
TGTGCCAGCAGGGGGGACAGGACTGGGGCCAACGTCCTGACTTTC	CASRGDRTGANVLTF	TRBV14	TRBJ2-6	TRBD1	few
TGTGCCAGCAGTTTCCGGACAGGGTACACCGGGGAGCTGTTTTTT	CASSFRTGYTGELFF	TRBV28	TRBJ2-2	TRBD1	NA